One sample yielded the 8 T cell receptor beta chains listed below, sequenced in a study of blood T cell repertoires in COVID-19. TCRdb's copy holds only in-frame clones and misses some; the assay was immunoSEQ multiplex PCR. The repertoire consists of roughly 350,000 clones, with around 87% occurring once and the leading ten covering under 11%. Sequenced sample: peripheral blood. These receptors were obtained from a woman aged 25 to 39 with COVID-19, enrolled during active disease.

The chain recombines TRBV4-2 with TRBJ2-7; the D gene is possibly TRBD1 (6 bases). This CDR3 comprises 12 residues. CDR1 LGHNA and CDR2 YNFKEQ come from the germline V gene. V lost 4 bases and J 4 bases, leaving 8 bases between the germline ends. The CDR3 here is CASSPQGYEQYF. The CDR3 DNA reads TGTGCCAGCAGCCCCCAGGGGTACGAGCAGTACTTC.

This chain uses TRBV5-1 with TRBJ2-2; possible D gene TRBD2, 6 bases. Trimming stripped 0 bases from V and 5 bases from J, with 17 bases between. The CDR3 has 17 amino acids. Germline V gene lookup returns CDR1 SGHRS and CDR2 YFSETQ. The CDR3 coding sequence is TGCGCCAGCAGCTTGGAGGGCCTAGCGACAAAGACCGGGGAGCTGTTTTTT. As protein: CASSLEGLATKTGELFF.

A remark on this clone: One junction end disagrees with the germline gene, perhaps due to a read error. The V and J genes are TRBV6-1 and TRBJ2-7, with D unresolved. Looked up from germline, CDR1 is MNHNS and CDR2 is SASEGT. The CDR3 totals 13 residues. The DNA for the CDR3 is TGTGCCAGCAGTGAAAGGTACGGATACGAGCGGTACTTC. It translates to CASSERYGYERYF.

The chain is built from TRBV2 and TRBJ2-5, with 7 bases fitting TRBD2. Unmatched junction bases numbered 6, after V lost 6 bases and J lost 2 bases. The V gene's germline CDR1 is SNHLY and CDR2 FYNNEI. The CDR3 loop spans 14 amino acids. CDR3 protein: CASSLQGGQETQYF. In nucleotides, the CDR3 is TGTGCCAGCAGCCTTCAGGGAGGGCAAGAGACCCAGTACTTC.

The chain joins TRBV28 to TRBJ1-2, with D unresolved. The CDR3 is 14 amino acids. Trimming took 7 bases from V and 1 from J, leaving 13 bases between them. Germline V gives CDR1 MDHEN, CDR2 SYDVKM. CDR3 bases: TGTGCCAGCAAAGAGGATAACCGTAACTATGGCTACACCTTC. It encodes CASKEDNRNYGYTF.

The V gene is TRBV27, the J gene TRBJ1-5, with D perhaps TRBD1 (5 bases). Germline-derived CDR1 and CDR2 are MNHEY and SMNVEV (reference sequence). The CDR3 contains 13 residues. Trimming took off 2 bases at V and 6 bases at J, with 8 bases between the two ends. CDR3 loop: CASSLGGGQPQHF. In nucleotides, the CDR3 is TGTGCCAGCAGTTTAGGCGGGGGTCAGCCCCAGCATTTT.

V and J are TRBV4-1 and TRBJ1-6; tentative D call: TRBD1 (6 bases). This CDR3 is 16 amino acids long. Trimming stripped 1 base from V and 6 bases from J, with 13 bases between. CDR1 and CDR2 (germline): MGHRA, YSYEKL. CDR3 sequence: CASSQVSGTSNSPLHF. In DNA form, the CDR3 reads TGCGCCAGCAGCCAAGTTTCCGGGACAAGTAATTCACCCCTCCACTTT.

This rearrangement joins TRBV20-1 to TRBJ2-7; D remains unclear. The V gene's germline CDR1 is DFQATT and CDR2 SNEGSKA (reference sequence). Between the trimmed V and J ends, which lost 7 bases and 2 bases, there was a span of 6 bases. CDR3 length: 10 residues. DNA for the CDR3: TGCAGTGTGGCAGCCTACGAGCAGTACTTC. Residues: CSVAAYEQYF.